This paragraph covers one T cell receptor beta chain sequence. It was cDNA, reverse transcribed from extracted RNA, that served as the sequencing template. TCRdb's table, derived via immunoSEQ multiplex PCR, lists solely in-frame clones and lacks some. Counted here are 30,000 to 40,000 clones, around 80% occurring once; the ten biggest clones make up roughly a fifth. Germline V gives CDR1 MGHDK, CDR2 SYGVNS. The ends were cut back, 2 bases at V and 1 base at J, with 5 bases in the middle. The CDR3 is made up of 14 amino acids. The sample comes from a study of CD8+ T cells in alopecia areata. The chain combines TRBV25-1 with TRBJ2-2; D is uncertain. The material sequenced was NKG2D-low CD8+ T cells sorted from blood. This TCR derives from a human donor with alopecia areata. The CDR3 region is CASSEIQNTGELFF. CDR3 nucleotides: TGTGCCAGCAGTGAAATACAGAACACCGGGGAGCTGTTTTTT.